This T cell receptor beta chain was identified during a study of T cells in Graves' hyperthyroidism and ophthalmopathy. In its sample, this clonotype was seen many times. Amplification targeted TCR beta CDR3 regions from RNA transcripts. First-round RT-PCR targeting the TCR CDR3 was performed with the HTBI primer set. TCRdb fed the multiplex PCR reads into MiXCR, producing one record per CDR3 protein. This sample has 250,000 or so distinct CDR3 sequences, with more than 14% found just once. Orbital computed tomography and thyroid ultrasound, together with serum TRAb and thyroxine and clinical symptoms, were used for diagnoses. PBMCs were sourced from around 10 ml fresh peripheral blood. The source is a woman aged 40 to 50 with Graves' hyperthyroidism that later progressed to Graves' ophthalmopathy. The specimen sequenced was blood.

For the CDR3, the DNA is TGTGCCAGCAGCCAGGAAGCACCGGGACTAGTCTTTACAGATACGCAGTATTTT. Protein sequence: CASSQEAPGLVFTDTQYF. The rearrangement joins TRBV3-1 to TRBJ2-3, with 8 bases fitting TRBD2. Per germline, CDR1 LGHDT and CDR2 YNNKEL (reference sequence). CDR3 length: 18 residues. V lost 3 bases to trimming and J lost 3 bases; unmatched junction nucleotides: 14.